This record concerns one T cell receptor beta chain sequence. The sample originates from a study of blood T cell repertoires in COVID-19. Overall study: Acute and convalescent COVID-19 specimens originated in the United States, Italy and Spain. Sources were T cells, B-cell-depleted T cells, or PBMCs; the material itself was cDNA or gDNA.

The table came from immunoSEQ multiplex PCR; TCRdb's copy has only in-frame clones and leaves some out. This sample has a few hundred thousand clones; 81% occur once, and the top ten carry more than 1%. CDR3 length: 15 amino acids. Germline CDR1 reads SGHDT; CDR2 reads YYEEEE. V was shortened by 4 bases and J by 0 bases, with 10 bases between the two germline ends. The specimen sequenced was peripheral blood. The receptor was isolated from a human donor with acute or convalescent COVID-19. The donor label of this sample is uncertain. J is TRBJ1-4 and V is TRBV5-6, with unresolved D. The CDR3 loop reads CASSLDGATNEKLFF. CDR3 sequence (DNA): TGTGCCAGCAGCCTGGACGGAGCAACTAATGAAAAACTGTTTTTT. Full variable domain (remainder filled in from reference TRBV5-6 and TRBJ1-4): DAGVTQSPTHLIKTRGQQVTLRCSPKSGHDTVSWYQQALGQGPQFIFQYYEEEERQRGNFPDRFSGHQFPNYSSELNVNALLLGDSALYLCASSLDGATNEKLFFGSGTQLSVL.